This record concerns one T cell receptor beta chain sequence. This sample was included in a study of control samples from healthy donors and cancer patients. From germline, CDR1 is SGHRS and CDR2 YFSETQ. The CDR3 loop spans 15 amino acids. Trimming stripped 4 bases from V and 2 bases from J, with 10 bases between. Produced via immunoSEQ multiplex PCR; TCRdb's table is partial and in-frame only. The sample consists of roughly 180,000 clones, more than 85% of them appearing once. The sequenced sample consisted of blood. The TCR originated in a woman aged 40 to 50 in good health. The rearrangement uses TRBV5-1 and TRBJ1-6; D gene uncertain. CDR3 in DNA: TGCGCCAGCAGCGTCGACGGACCCTATAATTCACCCCTCCACTTT. This sequence encodes CASSVDGPYNSPLHF.